One and the same sample provided the 25 T cell receptor beta chains below, sequenced in a study of radiotherapy plus CTLA-4 blockade in lung cancer. Sequencing used immunoSEQ multiplex PCR; TCRdb keeps in-frame clones, though not all of them. The sample records approximately 95,000 clones, 82% being singletons. Specimen: peripheral blood, collected from a patient treated with radiotherapy plus ipilimumab. The receptors come from a human donor with non-small cell lung cancer who had a partial response to radiotherapy plus ipilimumab.

The chain recombines TRBV28 with TRBJ2-1; 10 bases line up with TRBD2. J was trimmed by 7 bases and V by 5 bases; bases with no gene match: 5. Germline values: CDR1 MDHEN, CDR2 SYDVKM. The CDR3 totals 14 residues. The CDR3 here is CASSRASGSNEQFF. Written as DNA, the CDR3 is TGTGCCAGCAGTCGGGCTAGCGGGAGTAATGAGCAGTTCTTC.

The chain employs TRBV30 and TRBJ2-7; 7 bases map to TRBD1. The CDR3 spans 13 residues. V lost 5 bases to trimming and J lost 5 bases; unmatched junction nucleotides: 9. The germline V gene encodes CDR1 GTSNPN and CDR2 SVGIG (reference sequence). The CDR3 coding sequence is TGTGCCTGGGGCGTACAGGGGCCCGACGAGCAGTACTTC. Its protein is CAWGVQGPDEQYF.

The rearrangement uses TRBV28 and TRBJ1-2; the D gene is possibly TRBD1 (6 bases). This CDR3 is built from 14 residues. Trimming left V 5 bases short and J 4 bases short, with 14 bases between. Germline V CDR1 and CDR2: MDHEN, SYDVKM. The DNA for the CDR3 is TGTGCCAGCAGTAGACAACAGGGTACCTATGGCTACACCTTC. Translating gives CASSRQQGTYGYTF.

This sequence joins TRBV6-6 and TRBJ1-2; 8 bases fit TRBD1. CDR3 length: 13 residues. With V trimmed by 6 bases and J by 5 bases, 5 bases remained unmatched. The V gene's germline CDR1 is MNHNY and CDR2 SVGAGI (reference sequence). For the CDR3, the DNA is TGTGCCAGCAGGGTTACAGGGGGATATGGCTACACCTTC. Translated, it gives CASRVTGGYGYTF.

The chain employs TRBV9 and TRBJ2-1, with 9 bases fitting TRBD2. Germline loops: CDR1 SGDLS, CDR2 YYNGEE. The CDR3 loop spans 18 amino acids. Losses at the gene ends were 5 bases for V and 7 bases for J; bases not matched to a gene: 19. CDR3 coding DNA: TGTGCCAGCAGTGCCGCCGGGACTAGCCCGAGAGTAAGGAATGAGCAGTTCTTC. Translation gives CASSAAGTSPRVRNEQFF.

The chain has TRBV6-1 and TRBJ2-2; 7 bases are a match to TRBD1. The CDR3 extends over 13 amino acids. The junction had 1 base not matched to a gene; V was cut back by 5 bases and J by 4 bases. CDR1 and CDR2 (germline): MNHNS, SASEGT. CDR3 loop: CASSNRGTGELFF. CDR3 nucleotides: TGTGCCAGCAGTAACAGGGGCACCGGGGAGCTGTTTTTT.

V is TRBV5-1 and J is TRBJ2-7; a weak D match, TRBD1 (6 bases). The ends were cut back, 5 bases at V and 6 bases at J, with 21 bases in the middle. Per germline, CDR1 SGHRS and CDR2 YFSETQ. This CDR3 spans 15 amino acids. CDR3 region: CASSPTDSNHREQYF. In DNA form, the CDR3 reads TGCGCCAGCAGTCCTACGGACAGCAATCACCGCGAGCAGTACTTC.

The chain links TRBV6-1 to TRBJ1-2, with a weak D call TRBD1 (6 bases). V was shortened by 0 bases and J by 4 bases, with 12 bases between the two germline ends. Germline loops: CDR1 MNHNS, CDR2 SASEGT. The CDR3 is 15 amino acids. The CDR3 is CASSEALGHSYGYTF. CDR3 nucleotide sequence: TGTGCCAGCAGTGAAGCTTTGGGACACTCCTATGGCTACACCTTC.

The chain links TRBV29-1 to TRBJ2-7; 8 nucleotides align to TRBD2. Trimming at V came to 5 bases and at J to 4 bases, leaving 7 bases not matched to a gene. The CDR3 is 13 residues long. From germline, CDR1 is SQVTM and CDR2 ANQGSEA. CDR3 in DNA: TGCAGCGTTAGCGGGAGTGGGTATTACGAGCAGTACTTC. Protein product: CSVSGSGYYEQYF.

The chain employs TRBV6-6 and TRBJ1-2; 7 bases match TRBD1. The V gene end was trimmed by 2 bases and the J gene end by 6 bases; junction bases not matched to a gene: 9. Looked up from germline, CDR1 is MNHNY and CDR2 is SVGAGI (reference sequence). The CDR3 is 15 amino acids. The CDR3 protein is CASSYPGTEANGYTF. CDR3 nucleotide sequence: TGTGCCAGCAGTTACCCCGGGACAGAGGCAAATGGCTACACCTTC.

This clone was observed a single time. This chain uses TRBV27 with TRBJ2-1; 7 positions match TRBD1. The germline gives CDR1 MNHEY, CDR2 SMNVEV (reference sequence). The V segment lost 4 bases and the J segment 12 bases; nucleotides outside the gene matches: 6. The CDR3 spans 12 residues. Here the CDR3 reads CASSSPGQLQFF. In nucleotides, the CDR3 is TGTGCCAGCAGTTCTCCGGGACAGTTGCAGTTCTTC.

This clone was seen once. The chain links TRBV7-7 to TRBJ2-3; weak D call: TRBD2 (5 bases). CDR1 is SSHAT, CDR2 FNYEAQ, per germline (reference sequence). Trimming stripped 5 bases from V and 4 bases from J, with 13 bases between. This CDR3 comprises 14 residues. CDR3 coding DNA: TGTGCCAGCAGCCTCACCGGGGTCGCAGATACGCAGTATTTT. Translation: CASSLTGVADTQYF. The full variable domain, with the rest looked up from reference TRBV7-7 and TRBJ2-3, is GAGVSQSPRYKVTKRGQDVTLRCDPISSHATLYWYQQALGQGPEFLTYFNYEAQPDKSGLPSDRFSAERPEGSISTLTIQRTEQRDSAMYRCASSLTGVADTQYFGPGTRLTVL.

In this sample, this clone turned up a few times. V usage is TRBV2 and J usage is TRBJ1-2; the match to TRBD1 covers 10 bases. After removal of 4 bases from V and 4 bases from J, the junction contained 3 bases not matched to a gene. The length of the CDR3 is 14 residues. CDR1 is SNHLY and CDR2 is FYNNEI in the germline V gene. DNA of the CDR3: TGTGCCAGCAGTGGGGACAGGGGCACCTATGGCTACACCTTC. Its protein product is CASSGDRGTYGYTF.

The chain links TRBV28 to TRBJ2-4; 9 bases map to TRBD1. Trimming at V came to 5 bases and at J to 7 bases, leaving 6 bases not matched to a gene. Looked up from germline, CDR1 is MDHEN and CDR2 is SYDVKM. The CDR3 extends over 14 amino acids. The CDR3 DNA reads TGTGCCAGCAGTCGACCGACAGGGGGGAACATTCAGTACTTC. As protein: CASSRPTGGNIQYF. Drawing the rest from reference TRBV28 and TRBJ2-4, the complete variable domain is DVKVTQSSRYLVKRTGEKVFLECVQDMDHENMFWYRQDPGLGLRLIYFSYDVKMKEKGDIPEGYSVSREKKERFSLILESASTNQTSMYLCASSRPTGGNIQYFGAGTRLSVL.

The chain recombines TRBV7-2 with TRBJ2-3; D perhaps matches TRBD2 (6 bases). CDR1 is SGHTA and CDR2 is FQGNSA in the germline V gene. The length of the CDR3 is 15 residues. With 5 bases removed from V and 1 base from J, the gap between germline ends came to 13 bases. The CDR3 loop reads CASSQEGMGTDTQYF. For the CDR3, the DNA is TGTGCCAGCAGCCAGGAGGGGATGGGCACAGATACGCAGTATTTT.

In this sample, this clone turned up a few times. This sequence joins TRBV5-1 and TRBJ2-5, with 12 bases aligning to TRBD1. V was pared by 0 bases and J by 6 bases, with 12 bases of the junction left unmatched. CDR3 length: 18 residues. Germline values: CDR1 SGHRS, CDR2 YFSETQ. The CDR3, as DNA: TGCGCCAGCAGCTTGGTAGGGACAGGGGGCGCCCATGGAAAGACCCAGTACTTC. Protein sequence: CASSLVGTGGAHGKTQYF.

This chain uses TRBV19 with TRBJ2-1; 7 bases line up with TRBD1. The junction had 7 bases not matched to a gene; V was cut back by 5 bases and J by 0 bases. Germline V gives CDR1 LNHDA, CDR2 SQIVND (reference sequence). This CDR3 comprises 16 residues. CDR3 nucleotides: TGTGCCAGTAGTCGGACAGGTTGGAGCTCCTACAATGAGCAGTTCTTC. Translating it yields CASSRTGWSSYNEQFF. Full variable domain (outside the CDR3, taken from reference TRBV19 and TRBJ2-1): DGGITQSPKYLFRKEGQNVTLSCEQNLNHDAMYWYRQDPGQGLRLIYYSQIVNDFQKGDIAEGYSVSREKKESFPLTVTSAQKNPTAFYLCASSRTGWSSYNEQFFGPGTRLTVL.

This chain connects TRBV5-4 to TRBJ2-1; perhaps TRBD2 as D (6 bases). The CDR3 covers 15 residues. V was trimmed by 0 bases and J by 7 bases, leaving 14 bases between them. The germline CDR1 and CDR2 sequences are SGHNT and YYREEE (reference sequence). CDR3 region: CASSLALANRNEQFF. Written as DNA, the CDR3 is TGTGCCAGCAGCTTGGCTCTAGCGAACAGGAATGAGCAGTTCTTC.

V and J are TRBV19 and TRBJ2-7; TRBD1 agrees at 10 bases. Germline V lookup: CDR1 LNHDA, CDR2 SQIVND (reference sequence). This CDR3 spans 12 amino acids. The junction had 5 bases not matched to a gene; V was cut back by 8 bases and J by 7 bases. The CDR3 region is CASRQGAGEQYF. The CDR3 DNA reads TGTGCCAGTCGACAGGGGGCGGGAGAGCAGTACTTC. Full variable domain (remainder filled in from reference TRBV19 and TRBJ2-7): DGGITQSPKYLFRKEGQNVTLSCEQNLNHDAMYWYRQDPGQGLRLIYYSQIVNDFQKGDIAEGYSVSREKKESFPLTVTSAQKNPTAFYLCASRQGAGEQYFGPGTRLTVT.

The chain uses TRBV5-4 and TRBJ2-5; possible D gene TRBD2, 6 bases. The DNA end is a closer match to TRBJ2-7, so the J assignment may be wrong. The CDR3 contains 14 residues. Germline assignment: CDR1 SGHNT and CDR2 YYREEE (reference sequence). This CDR3 is CASSPGGPQDEQYF. The CDR3 DNA is TGTGCCAGCAGCCCTGGAGGGCCCCAGGACGAGCAGTACTTC.

V gene TRBV7-8 combines with J gene TRBJ2-1, with 7 bases matching TRBD1. The J segment lost 9 bases and the V segment lost 4 bases, leaving 6 bases of the junction unmatched. CDR3 length: 13 residues. CDR1 is SGHVS, CDR2 FQNEAQ, per germline. The CDR3 DNA reads as TGTGCCAGCAGCTCACAGGGGAAAGGTGAGCAGTTCTTC. It codes for CASSSQGKGEQFF.

The chain combines TRBV4-1 with TRBJ1-1; 8 nucleotides agree with TRBD1. Losses at the gene ends were 2 bases for V and 4 bases for J; bases not matched to a gene: 12. CDR1 MGHRA and CDR2 YSYEKL come from the germline V gene. The CDR3 extends over 17 amino acids. The CDR3 nucleotides read TGCGCCAGCAGCCAACACCCATTGGACAGGGCAACCACTGAAGCTTTCTTT. Translated: CASSQHPLDRATTEAFF.

This chain joins TRBV28 and TRBJ1-1; D gene ambiguous. Germline values: CDR1 MDHEN, CDR2 SYDVKM. The ends were cut back, 5 bases at V and 2 bases at J, with 12 bases in the middle. The CDR3 consists of 14 residues. The CDR3 region is CASSILQRNTEAFF. The CDR3 region has the DNA TGTGCCAGCAGTATCCTACAGAGAAACACTGAAGCTTTCTTT.

V usage is TRBV28 and J usage is TRBJ2-4; D is perhaps TRBD2 (7 bases). V shed 7 bases and J shed 3 bases, with 25 bases lying between them. The CDR3 length is 18 residues. Germline V gene data show CDR1 as MDHEN and CDR2 as SYDVKM. CDR3 loop: CASTPLPRGALVKNIQYF. The CDR3 DNA follows: TGTGCCAGCACCCCTCTCCCTCGGGGGGCGCTTGTCAAAAACATTCAGTACTTC.

The chain uses TRBV5-5 and TRBJ1-1; 8 bases fit TRBD1. V lost 0 bases to trimming and J lost 3 bases; unmatched junction nucleotides: 7. This CDR3 is built from 16 residues. From germline, CDR1 is SGHKS and CDR2 YYEKEE (reference sequence). The CDR3 nucleotides are TGTGCCAGCAGCTTGGGGTTCCAGGGGGCAGACACTGAAGCTTTCTTT. Its protein is CASSLGFQGADTEAFF.